What follows are 4 T cell receptor beta chains derived from one specimen sequenced in a study of vaccination effects on CD4 cells after COVID-19. Their cognate antigens are unknown. The repertoire was sequenced with immunoSEQ multiplex PCR; TCRdb's copy has only in-frame clones and lacks some. The table shows approximately 40,000 clones, with roughly 66% occurring only once. Sequencing followed a ViraFEST assay step that expanded antigen-specific CD4+ T cells with viral peptide pools. When around 10 days of culture had elapsed, CD4+ T cells were isolated. The person acquired a PCR-confirmed SARS-CoV-2 infection between March and December 2020. The specimen was CD4+ T cells from PBMCs cultured with a peptide pool, collected before COVID-19 vaccination. These receptors all come from a human donor who had a prior SARS-CoV-2 infection.

The genes are TRBV7-8 and TRBJ2-3; D might be TRBD2 (6 bases). CDR1 and CDR2 from the germline V gene are SGHVS and FQNEAQ. The length of the CDR3 is 16 residues. The V and J ends lost 4 bases and 2 bases respectively, with 16 bases between them. The CDR3 loop reads CASSYGRELITDTQYF. The CDR3 region has the DNA TGTGCCAGCAGCTATGGGCGGGAACTGATCACAGATACGCAGTATTTT.

This clone was seen a handful of times. The V gene is TRBV5-1, the J gene TRBJ2-7; TRBD2 matches at 8 bases. This CDR3 contains 15 residues. Germline V gene lookup returns CDR1 SGHRS and CDR2 YFSETQ. J gave up 4 bases and V 1 base, and 7 bases lay outside the gene matches. Here the CDR3 DNA reads TGCGCCAGCAGCTTGACCGGGAGGGGCGAATACGAGCAGTACTTC. It specifies CASSLTGRGEYEQYF.

The CDR3 protein is CASSPGQRTYNEQFF. CDR3 in DNA: TGTGCCAGCAGTCCGGGACAGCGAACCTACAATGAGCAGTTCTTC. The gene calls are TRBV2 and TRBJ2-1, with 7 nucleotides matching TRBD1. V lost 5 bases and J lost 2; bases outside the gene matches: 6. CDR3 size: 15 residues. Per the germline V gene, CDR1 is SNHLY and CDR2 is FYNNEI.

The chain links TRBV6-5 to TRBJ2-3; 8 bases align to TRBD2. Per the germline V gene, CDR1 is MNHEY and CDR2 is SVGAGI. This CDR3 has 14 amino acids. The V and J ends lost 5 bases and 5 bases, in that order; junction bases with no gene match: 6. CDR3 protein: CASSREGGRDTQYF. The DNA of the CDR3 is TGTGCCAGCAGTCGGGAGGGGGGGAGAGATACGCAGTATTTT.